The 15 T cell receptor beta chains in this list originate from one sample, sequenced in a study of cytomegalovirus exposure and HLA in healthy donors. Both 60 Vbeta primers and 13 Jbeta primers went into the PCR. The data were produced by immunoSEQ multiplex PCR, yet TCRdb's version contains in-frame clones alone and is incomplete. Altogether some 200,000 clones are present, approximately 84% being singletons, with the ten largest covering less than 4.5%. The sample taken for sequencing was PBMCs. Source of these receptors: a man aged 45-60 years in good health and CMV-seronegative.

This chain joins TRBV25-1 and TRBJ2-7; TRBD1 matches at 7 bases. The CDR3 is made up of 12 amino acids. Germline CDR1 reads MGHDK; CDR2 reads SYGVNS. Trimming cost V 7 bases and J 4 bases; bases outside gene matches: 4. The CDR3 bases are TGTGCCAGCATGACAGGGAGATACGAGCAGTACTTC. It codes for CASMTGRYEQYF.

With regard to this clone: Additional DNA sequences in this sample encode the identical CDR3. DNA for the CDR3: TGTGCCAGCAGCCCGGCGGGGATTGGAACTAATGAAAAACTGTTTTTT. Encoded protein: CASSPAGIGTNEKLFF. This chain joins TRBV6-6 and TRBJ1-4; no clear D. Germline V gene data show CDR1 as MNHNY and CDR2 as SVGAGI (reference sequence). Trimming shortened V by 6 bases and J by 1 base, and 15 bases separated the two germline ends. This CDR3 region has 16 residues.

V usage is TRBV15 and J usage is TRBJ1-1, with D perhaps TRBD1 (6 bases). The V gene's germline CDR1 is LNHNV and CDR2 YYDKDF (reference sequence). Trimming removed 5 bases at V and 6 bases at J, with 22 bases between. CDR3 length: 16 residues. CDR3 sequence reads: CATSSELGTNPPEAFF. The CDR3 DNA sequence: TGTGCCACCAGCTCAGAGTTAGGGACAAATCCTCCTGAAGCTTTCTTT.

The CDR3, as DNA: TGTGCCAGCAGCCAGAATTCACCCCTCCACTTT. Its translation: CASSQNSPLHF. The chain is built from TRBV5-8 and TRBJ1-6; unclear D gene. The germline V gene has CDR1 SGHTS and CDR2 YDEGEE. The V gene lost 4 bases and the J gene lost 7 bases, with 3 bases spanning the gap. CDR3 length equals 11 residues.

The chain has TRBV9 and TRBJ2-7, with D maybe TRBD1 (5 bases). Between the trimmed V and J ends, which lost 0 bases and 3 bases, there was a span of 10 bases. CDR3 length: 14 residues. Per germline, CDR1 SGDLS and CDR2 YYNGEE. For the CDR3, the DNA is TGTGCCAGCAGCGTAGAGGGGAACATCTACGAGCAGTACTTC. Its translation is CASSVEGNIYEQYF.

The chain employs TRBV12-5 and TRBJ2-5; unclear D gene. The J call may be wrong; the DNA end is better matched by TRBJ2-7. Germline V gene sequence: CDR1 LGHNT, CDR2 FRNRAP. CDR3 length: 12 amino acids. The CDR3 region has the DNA TGTGCTAGTGGCTCTGAAAGCTACGAGCAGTACTTC. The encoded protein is CASGSESYEQYF.

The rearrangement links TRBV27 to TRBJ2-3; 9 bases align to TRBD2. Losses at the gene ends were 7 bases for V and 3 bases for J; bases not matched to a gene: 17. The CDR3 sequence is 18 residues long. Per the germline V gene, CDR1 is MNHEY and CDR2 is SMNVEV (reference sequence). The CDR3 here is CASTSTSGRWVGTDTQYF. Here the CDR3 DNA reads TGTGCCAGCACTTCGACTAGCGGAAGATGGGTGGGTACAGATACGCAGTATTTT.

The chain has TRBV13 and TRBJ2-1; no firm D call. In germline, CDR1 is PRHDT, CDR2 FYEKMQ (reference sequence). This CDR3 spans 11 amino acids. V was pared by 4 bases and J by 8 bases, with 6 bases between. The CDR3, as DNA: TGTGCCAGCAGCTCACGGGATGAGCAGTTCTTC. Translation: CASSSRDEQFF.

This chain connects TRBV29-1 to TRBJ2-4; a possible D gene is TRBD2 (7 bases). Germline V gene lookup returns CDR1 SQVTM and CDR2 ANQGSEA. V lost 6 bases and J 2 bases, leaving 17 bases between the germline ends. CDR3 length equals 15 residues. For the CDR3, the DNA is TGCAGCGTGGTGGGGGGGCAAGTATCCAAAAACATTCAGTACTTC. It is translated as CSVVGGQVSKNIQYF.

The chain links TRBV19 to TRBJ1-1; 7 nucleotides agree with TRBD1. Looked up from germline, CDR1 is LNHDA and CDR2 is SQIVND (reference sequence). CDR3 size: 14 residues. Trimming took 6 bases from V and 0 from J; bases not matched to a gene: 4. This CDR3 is CASRLTGMNTEAFF. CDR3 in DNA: TGTGCCAGTAGATTGACAGGGATGAACACTGAAGCTTTCTTT.

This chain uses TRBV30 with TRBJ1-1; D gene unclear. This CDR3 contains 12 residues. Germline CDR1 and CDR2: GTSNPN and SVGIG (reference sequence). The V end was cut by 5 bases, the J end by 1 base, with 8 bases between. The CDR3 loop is CAWEGENTEAFF. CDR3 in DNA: TGTGCCTGGGAGGGAGAGAACACTGAAGCTTTCTTT. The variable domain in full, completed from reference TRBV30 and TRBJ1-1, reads SQTIHQWPATLVQPVGSPLSLECTVEGTSNPNLYWYRQAAGRGLQLLFYSVGIGQISSEVPQNLSASRPQDRQFILSSKKLLLSDSGFYLCAWEGENTEAFFGQGTRLTVV.

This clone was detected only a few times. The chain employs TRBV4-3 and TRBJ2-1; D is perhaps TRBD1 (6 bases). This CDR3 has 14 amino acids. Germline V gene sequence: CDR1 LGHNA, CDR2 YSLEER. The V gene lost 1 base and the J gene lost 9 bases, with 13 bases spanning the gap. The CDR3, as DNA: TGCGCCAGCAGCCAAGTACTGGGGGCCCTTGAGCAGTTCTTC. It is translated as CASSQVLGALEQFF.

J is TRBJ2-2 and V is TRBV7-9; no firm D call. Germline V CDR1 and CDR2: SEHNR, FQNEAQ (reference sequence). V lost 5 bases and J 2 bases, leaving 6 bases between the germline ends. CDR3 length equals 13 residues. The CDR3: CASSRTNTGELFF. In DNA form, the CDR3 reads TGTGCCAGCAGCCGCACTAACACCGGGGAGCTGTTTTTT. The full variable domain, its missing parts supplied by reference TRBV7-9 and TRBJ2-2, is DTGVSQNPRHKITKRGQNVTFRCDPISEHNRLYWYRQTLGQGPEFLTYFQNEAQLEKSRLLSDRFSAERPKGSFSTLEIQRTEQGDSAMYLCASSRTNTGELFFGEGSRLTVL.

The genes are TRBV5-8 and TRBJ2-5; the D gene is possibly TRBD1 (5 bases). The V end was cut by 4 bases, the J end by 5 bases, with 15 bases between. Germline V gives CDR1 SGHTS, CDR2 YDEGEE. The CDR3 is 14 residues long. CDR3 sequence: CASSPSGIRETQYF. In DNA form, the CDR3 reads TGTGCCAGCAGCCCATCAGGGATCCGGGAGACCCAGTACTTC.

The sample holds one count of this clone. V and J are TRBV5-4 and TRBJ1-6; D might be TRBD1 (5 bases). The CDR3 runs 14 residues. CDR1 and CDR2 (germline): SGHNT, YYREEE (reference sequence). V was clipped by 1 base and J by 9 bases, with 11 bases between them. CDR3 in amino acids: CASSLRGLSSPLHF. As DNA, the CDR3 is TGTGCCAGCAGCTTGAGGGGTCTCAGTTCACCCCTCCACTTT.